This entry is about one T cell receptor (beta chain). TCRdb's table, derived via immunoSEQ multiplex PCR, lists solely in-frame clones and lacks some. The repertoire consists of about 240,000 clones, with approximately 86% occurring once and the leading ten covering under 9%. Germline CDR1 and CDR2: SGHTA and FQGNSA. V gave up 3 bases and J gave up 5 bases, with 10 bases separating them. The CDR3 extends over 13 amino acids. This specimen belongs to a study of blood T cell repertoires in COVID-19. Across the study: Samples of COVID-19 (acute and convalescent) were obtained from the United States, Italy and Spain.

The sequenced material came from peripheral blood. The source of this sequence is a woman in her sixties or seventies with active or convalescent COVID-19. The chain couples TRBV7-2 to TRBJ1-1; D might be TRBD1 (6 bases). CDR3 loop: CASSFLQGTEAFF. The CDR3 bases are TGTGCCAGCAGCTTCCTGCAGGGGACTGAAGCTTTCTTT.